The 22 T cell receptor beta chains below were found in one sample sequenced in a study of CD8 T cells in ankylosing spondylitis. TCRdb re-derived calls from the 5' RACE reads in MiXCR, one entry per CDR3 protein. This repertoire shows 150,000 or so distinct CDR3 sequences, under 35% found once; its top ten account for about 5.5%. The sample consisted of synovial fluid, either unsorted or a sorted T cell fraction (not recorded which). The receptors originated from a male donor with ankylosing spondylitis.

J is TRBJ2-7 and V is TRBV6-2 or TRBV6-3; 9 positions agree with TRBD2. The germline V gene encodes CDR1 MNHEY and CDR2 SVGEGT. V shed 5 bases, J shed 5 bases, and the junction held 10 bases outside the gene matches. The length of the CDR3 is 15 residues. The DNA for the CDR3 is TGTGCCAGCAGTGACCCTGGGACTAGCAGGGACGAGCAGTACTTC. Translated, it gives CASSDPGTSRDEQYF.

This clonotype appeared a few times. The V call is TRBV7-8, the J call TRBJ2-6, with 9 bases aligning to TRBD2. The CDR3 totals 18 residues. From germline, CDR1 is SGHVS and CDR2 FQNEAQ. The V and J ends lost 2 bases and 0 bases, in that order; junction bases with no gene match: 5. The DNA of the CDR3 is TGTGCCAGCAGCTTATTTGCGGGGGGGAGCTCTGGGGCCAACGTCCTGACTTTC. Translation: CASSLFAGGSSGANVLTF.

The CDR3 loop is CASSHDGQENQPQHF. The CDR3 nucleotides are TGCGCCAGCAGCCACGACGGACAGGAGAATCAGCCCCAGCATTTT. This chain links TRBV4-1 with TRBJ1-5; 7 nucleotides line up with TRBD1. Per germline, CDR1 MGHRA and CDR2 YSYEKL. The CDR3 spans 15 residues. V lost 3 bases, J lost 4 bases, and 6 bases stayed unmatched.

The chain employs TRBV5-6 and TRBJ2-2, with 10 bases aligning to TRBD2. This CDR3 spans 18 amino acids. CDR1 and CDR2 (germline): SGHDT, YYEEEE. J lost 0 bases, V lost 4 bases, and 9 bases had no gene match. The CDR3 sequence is CASSKRTSGIPNTGELFF. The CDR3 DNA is TGTGCCAGCAGCAAGAGGACTAGCGGAATTCCGAACACCGGGGAGCTGTTTTTT.

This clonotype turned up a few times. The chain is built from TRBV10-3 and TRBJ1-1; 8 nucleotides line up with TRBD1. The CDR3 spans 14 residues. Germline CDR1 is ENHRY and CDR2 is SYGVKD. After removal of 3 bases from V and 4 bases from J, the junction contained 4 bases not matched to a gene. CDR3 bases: TGTGCCATCAGTGACAGGGGGCTCGGCACTGAAGCTTTCTTT. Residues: CAISDRGLGTEAFF.

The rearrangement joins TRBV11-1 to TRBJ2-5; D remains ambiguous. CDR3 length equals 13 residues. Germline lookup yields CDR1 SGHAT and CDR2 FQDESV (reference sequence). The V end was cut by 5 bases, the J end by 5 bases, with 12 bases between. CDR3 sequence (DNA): TGTGCCAGCAGCCCCCCAGCTTGGGAGACCCAGTACTTC. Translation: CASSPPAWETQYF.

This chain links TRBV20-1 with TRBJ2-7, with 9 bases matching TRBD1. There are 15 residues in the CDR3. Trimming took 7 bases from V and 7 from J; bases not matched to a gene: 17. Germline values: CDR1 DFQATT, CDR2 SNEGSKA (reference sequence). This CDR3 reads CSVRGPQGAPGEQYF. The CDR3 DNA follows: TGCAGTGTTAGGGGGCCACAGGGGGCGCCCGGAGAGCAGTACTTC.

The CDR3 nucleotides read TGCGCCAGCAGCCCAGGTGGGTTCGCTGAAGCTTTCTTT. As protein: CASSPGGFAEAFF. The chain joins TRBV5-1 to TRBJ1-1, with unresolved D. The CDR3 is made up of 13 amino acids. Trimming pared 4 bases from V and 6 bases from J, leaving 13 bases between. The germline CDR1 and CDR2 sequences are SGHRS and YFSETQ.

The CDR3 protein is CASSQGRGQRDEQFF. CDR3 DNA sequence: TGTGCCAGCAGCCAGGGGCGGGGTCAGAGGGATGAGCAGTTCTTC. This chain connects TRBV7-2 to TRBJ2-1; D possibly matches TRBD1 or TRBD2 (6 bases each). Per germline, CDR1 SGHTA and CDR2 FQGNSA. The ends were cut back, 5 bases at V and 8 bases at J, with 19 bases in the middle. This CDR3 comprises 15 residues.

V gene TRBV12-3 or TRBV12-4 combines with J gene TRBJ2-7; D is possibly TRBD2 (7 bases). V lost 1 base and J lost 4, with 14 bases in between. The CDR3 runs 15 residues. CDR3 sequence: CASSLEGGGLYEQYF. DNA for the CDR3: TGTGCCAGCAGTTTAGAAGGGGGAGGGCTGTACGAGCAGTACTTC.

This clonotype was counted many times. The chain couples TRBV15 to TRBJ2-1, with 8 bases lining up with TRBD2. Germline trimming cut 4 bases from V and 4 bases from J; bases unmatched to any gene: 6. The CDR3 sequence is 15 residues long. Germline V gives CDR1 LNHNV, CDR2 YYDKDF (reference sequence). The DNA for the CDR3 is TGTGCCACCAGCACTACCGGGACTAGATACAATGAGCAGTTCTTC. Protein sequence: CATSTTGTRYNEQFF.

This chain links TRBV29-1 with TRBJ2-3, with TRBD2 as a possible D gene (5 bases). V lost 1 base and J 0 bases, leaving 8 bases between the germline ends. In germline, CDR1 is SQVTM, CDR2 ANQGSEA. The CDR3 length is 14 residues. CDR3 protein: CSVEGLLSTDTQYF. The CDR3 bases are TGCAGCGTTGAAGGACTACTTAGCACAGATACGCAGTATTTT.

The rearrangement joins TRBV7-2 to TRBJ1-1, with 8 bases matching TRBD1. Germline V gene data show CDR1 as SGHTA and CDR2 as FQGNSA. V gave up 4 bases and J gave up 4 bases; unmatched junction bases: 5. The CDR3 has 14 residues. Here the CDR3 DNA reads TGTGCCAGCAGCTCAAACAGGGGGAGCACTGAAGCTTTCTTT. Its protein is CASSSNRGSTEAFF.

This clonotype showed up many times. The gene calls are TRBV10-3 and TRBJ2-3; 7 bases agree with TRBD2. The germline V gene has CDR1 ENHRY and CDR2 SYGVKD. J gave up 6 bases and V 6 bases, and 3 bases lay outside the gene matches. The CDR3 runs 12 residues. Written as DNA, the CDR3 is TGTGCCATCAGCCCGGGGGGTGATACGCAGTATTTT. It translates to CAISPGGDTQYF.

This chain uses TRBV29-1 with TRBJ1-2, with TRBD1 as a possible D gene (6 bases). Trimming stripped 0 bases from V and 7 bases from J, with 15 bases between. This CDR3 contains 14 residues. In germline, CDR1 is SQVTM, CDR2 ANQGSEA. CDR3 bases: TGCAGCGTTGAAGATCCTCTTGACAGGAGTGGCTACACCTTC. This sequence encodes CSVEDPLDRSGYTF.

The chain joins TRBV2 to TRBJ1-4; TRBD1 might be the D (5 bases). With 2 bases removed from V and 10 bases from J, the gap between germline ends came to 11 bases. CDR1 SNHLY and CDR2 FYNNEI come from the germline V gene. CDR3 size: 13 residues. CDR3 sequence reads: CASSEQGGGKLFF. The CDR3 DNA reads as TGTGCCAGCAGTGAACAGGGTGGGGGAAAACTGTTTTTT.

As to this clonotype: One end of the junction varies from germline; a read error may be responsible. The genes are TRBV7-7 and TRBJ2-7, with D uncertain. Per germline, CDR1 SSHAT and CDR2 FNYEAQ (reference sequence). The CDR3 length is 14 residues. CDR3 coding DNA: TGTGCTAGCAGCTTAGTGGTGAAAACCTACGAGCAGTACTTC. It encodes CASSLVVKTYEQYF.

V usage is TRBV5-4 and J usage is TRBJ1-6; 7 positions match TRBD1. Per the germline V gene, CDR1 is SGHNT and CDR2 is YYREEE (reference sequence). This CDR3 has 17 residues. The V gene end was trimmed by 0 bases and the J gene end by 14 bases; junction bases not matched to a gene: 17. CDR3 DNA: TGTGCCAGCAGCTTGGCCGGACAGGCCGCGGGTGGGAAGGCCCTCCACTTT. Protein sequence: CASSLAGQAAGGKALHF.

The CDR3 DNA sequence: TGCGCCAGCCACAACACGGGGGGGCGTGACGGGGAGCTGTTTTTT. Translated, it gives CASHNTGGRDGELFF. The chain uses TRBV5-1 and TRBJ2-2; 8 positions match TRBD2. This CDR3 contains 15 residues. With 7 bases clipped from V and 7 bases from J, the junction kept 12 bases outside the gene matches. The germline V gene encodes CDR1 SGHRS and CDR2 YFSETQ.

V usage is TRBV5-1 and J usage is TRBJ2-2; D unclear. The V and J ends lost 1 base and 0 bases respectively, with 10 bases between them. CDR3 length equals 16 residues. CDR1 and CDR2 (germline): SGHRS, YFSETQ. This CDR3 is CASSLNPASNTGELFF. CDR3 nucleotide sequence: TGCGCCAGCAGCTTGAATCCAGCCTCGAACACCGGGGAGCTGTTTTTT.

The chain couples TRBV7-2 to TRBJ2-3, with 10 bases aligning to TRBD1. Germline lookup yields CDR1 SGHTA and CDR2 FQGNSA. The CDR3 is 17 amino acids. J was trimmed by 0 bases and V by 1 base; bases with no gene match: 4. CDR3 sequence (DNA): TGTGCCAGCAGCTTAGGTCCGGACAGGGGGAGCACAGATACGCAGTATTTT. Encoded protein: CASSLGPDRGSTDTQYF. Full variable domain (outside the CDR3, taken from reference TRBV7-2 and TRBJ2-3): GAGVSQSPSNKVTEKGKDVELRCDPISGHTALYWYRQSLGQGLEFLIYFQGNSAPDKSGLPSDRFSAERTGGSVSTLTIQRTQQEDSAVYLCASSLGPDRGSTDTQYFGPGTRLTVL.

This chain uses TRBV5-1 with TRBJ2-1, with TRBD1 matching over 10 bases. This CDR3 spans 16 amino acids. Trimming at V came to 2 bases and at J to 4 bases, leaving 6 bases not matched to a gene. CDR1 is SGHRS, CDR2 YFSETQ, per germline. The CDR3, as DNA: TGCGCCAGCAGCTTACTGCCGGGACAGGGGTACAATGAGCAGTTCTTC. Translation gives CASSLLPGQGYNEQFF.